This T cell receptor beta chain comes out of a study of response to subunit inactivated influenza vaccine. Per the germline V gene, CDR1 is SGHRS and CDR2 is YFSETQ. This CDR3 contains 14 residues. The V and J ends lost 5 bases and 0 bases, in that order; junction bases with no gene match: 3. This clonotype has at least ten counts. The antigen is not known. TCRdb recomputed calls from the RT-PCR reads with MiXCR, one row per CDR3 protein. The table records roughly 710,000 distinct CDR3 sequences, 12% to 15% of them present only once. Study results and limitations: Each seasonal flu vaccination may recruit only limited new T cells, authors suggested.

The source material was PBMCs from blood, sampled roughly 2 weeks before vaccination. This clonotype was sampled from a man in his forties or fifties who received an inactivated influenza vaccine. The V call is TRBV5-1, the J call TRBJ2-7; 9 bases agree with TRBD1. The DNA of the CDR3 is TGCGCCAGCAGGGGACAGGGTAGCTCCTACGAGCAGTACTTC. It encodes CASRGQGSSYEQYF.